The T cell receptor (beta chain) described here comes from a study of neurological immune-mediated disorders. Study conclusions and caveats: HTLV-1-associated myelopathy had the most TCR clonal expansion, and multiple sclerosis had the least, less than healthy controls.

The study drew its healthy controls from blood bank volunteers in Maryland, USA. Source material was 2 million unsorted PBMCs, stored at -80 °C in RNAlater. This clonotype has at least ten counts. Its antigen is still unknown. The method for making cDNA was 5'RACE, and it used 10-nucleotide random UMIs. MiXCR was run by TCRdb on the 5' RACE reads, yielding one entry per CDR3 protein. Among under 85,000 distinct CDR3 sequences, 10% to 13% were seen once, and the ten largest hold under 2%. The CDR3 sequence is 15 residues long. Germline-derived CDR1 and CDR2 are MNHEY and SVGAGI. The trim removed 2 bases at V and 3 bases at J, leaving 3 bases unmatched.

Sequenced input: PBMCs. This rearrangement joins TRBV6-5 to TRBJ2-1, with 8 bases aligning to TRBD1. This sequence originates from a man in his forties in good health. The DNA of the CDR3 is TGTGCCAGCAGTTACAGGACAGGGTACTACAATGAGCAGTTCTTC. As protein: CASSYRTGYYNEQFF.